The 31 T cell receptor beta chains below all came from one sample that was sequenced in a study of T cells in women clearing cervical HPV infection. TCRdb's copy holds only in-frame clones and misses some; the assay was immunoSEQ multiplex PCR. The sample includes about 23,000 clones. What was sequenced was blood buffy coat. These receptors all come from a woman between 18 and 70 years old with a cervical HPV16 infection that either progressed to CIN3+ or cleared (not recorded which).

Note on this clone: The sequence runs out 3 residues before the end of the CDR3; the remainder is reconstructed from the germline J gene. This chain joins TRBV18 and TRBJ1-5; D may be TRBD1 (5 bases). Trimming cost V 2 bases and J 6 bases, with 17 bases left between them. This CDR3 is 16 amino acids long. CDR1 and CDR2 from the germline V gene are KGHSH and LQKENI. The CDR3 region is CASSPFGGRDSQPQHF. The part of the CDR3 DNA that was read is TGTGCCAGCTCACCATTCGGGGGGAGGGATTCTCAGCCC.

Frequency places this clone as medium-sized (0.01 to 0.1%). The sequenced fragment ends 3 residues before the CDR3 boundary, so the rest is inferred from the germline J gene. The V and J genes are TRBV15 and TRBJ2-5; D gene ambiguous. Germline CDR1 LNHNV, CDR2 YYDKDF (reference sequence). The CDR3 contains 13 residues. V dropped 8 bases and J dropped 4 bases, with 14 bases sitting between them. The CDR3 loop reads CATSPRVGETQYF. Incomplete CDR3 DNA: TGTGCCACCTCACCCCGGGTGGGAGAGACC.

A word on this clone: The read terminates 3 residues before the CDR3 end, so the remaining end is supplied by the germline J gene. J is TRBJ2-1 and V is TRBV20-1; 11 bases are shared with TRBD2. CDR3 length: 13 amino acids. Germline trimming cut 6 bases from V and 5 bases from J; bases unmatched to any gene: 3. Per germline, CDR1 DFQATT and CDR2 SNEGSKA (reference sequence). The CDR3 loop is CSAPGLADNEQFF. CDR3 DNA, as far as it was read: TGCAGTGCCCCGGGACTAGCGGACAATGAG.

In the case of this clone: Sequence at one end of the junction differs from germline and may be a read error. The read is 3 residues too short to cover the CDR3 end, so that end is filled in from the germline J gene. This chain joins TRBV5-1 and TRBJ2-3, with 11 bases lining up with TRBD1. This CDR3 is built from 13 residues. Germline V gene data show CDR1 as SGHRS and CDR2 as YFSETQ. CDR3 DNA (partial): TGCGTCAGCAGCTTGGACAGGGGGCAGCCG. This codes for CVSSLDRGQP. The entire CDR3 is CVSSLDRGQPQYF.

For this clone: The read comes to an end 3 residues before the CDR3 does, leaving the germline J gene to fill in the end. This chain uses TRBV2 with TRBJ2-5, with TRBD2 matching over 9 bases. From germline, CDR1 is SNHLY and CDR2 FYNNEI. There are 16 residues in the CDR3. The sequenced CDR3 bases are TGTGCCAGCAGTGACGGCCGAGCGGGAGGAGCGGATACC. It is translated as CASSDGRAGGADT. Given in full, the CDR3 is CASSDGRAGGADTQYF. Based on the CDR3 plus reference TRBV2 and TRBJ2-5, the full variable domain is EPEVTQTPSHQVTQMGQEVILRCVPISNHLYFYWYRQILGQKVEFLVSFYNNEISEKSEIFDDQFSVERPDGSNFTLKIRSTKLEDSAMYFCASSDGRAGGADTQYFGPGTRLLVL.

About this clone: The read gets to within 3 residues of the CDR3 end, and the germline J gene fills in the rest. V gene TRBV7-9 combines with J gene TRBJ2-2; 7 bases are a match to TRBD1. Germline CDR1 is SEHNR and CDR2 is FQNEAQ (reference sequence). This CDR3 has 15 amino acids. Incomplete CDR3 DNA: TGTGCCAGCAGCTGGGGGACAGCTTATAATTCACCG. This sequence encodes CASSWGTAYNSP. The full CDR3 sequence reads CASSWGTAYNSPLFF. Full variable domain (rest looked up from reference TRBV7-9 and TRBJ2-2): DTGVSQNPRHKITKRGQNVTFRCDPISEHNRLYWYRQTLGQGPEFLTYFQNEAQLEKSRLLSDRFSAERPKGSFSTLEIQRTEQGDSAMYLCASSWGTAYNSPLFFGEGSRLTVL.

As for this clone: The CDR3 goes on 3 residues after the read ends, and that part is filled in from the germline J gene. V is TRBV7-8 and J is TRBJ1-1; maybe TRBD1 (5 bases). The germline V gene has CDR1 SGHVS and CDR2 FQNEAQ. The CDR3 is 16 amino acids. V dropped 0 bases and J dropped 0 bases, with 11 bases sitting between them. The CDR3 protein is CASSLAQDYMNTEAFF. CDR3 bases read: TGTGCCAGCAGCTTAGCACAGGACTACATGAACACTGAA.

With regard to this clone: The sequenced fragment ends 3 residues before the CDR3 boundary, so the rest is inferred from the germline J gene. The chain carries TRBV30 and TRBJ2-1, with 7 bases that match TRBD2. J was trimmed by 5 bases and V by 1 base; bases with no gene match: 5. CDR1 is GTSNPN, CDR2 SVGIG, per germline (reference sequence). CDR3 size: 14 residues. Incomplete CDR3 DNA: TGTGCCTGGAGTGGTGCTAGCGGACACAATGAG. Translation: CAWSGASGHNE. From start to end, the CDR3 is CAWSGASGHNEQFF.

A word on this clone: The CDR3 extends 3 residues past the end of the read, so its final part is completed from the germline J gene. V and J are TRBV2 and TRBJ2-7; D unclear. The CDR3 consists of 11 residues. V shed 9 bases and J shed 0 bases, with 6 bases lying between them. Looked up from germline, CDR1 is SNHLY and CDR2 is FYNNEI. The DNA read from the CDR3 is TGTGCCAGTGGCCTCTCCTACGAG. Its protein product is CASGLSYE. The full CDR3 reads CASGLSYEQYF.

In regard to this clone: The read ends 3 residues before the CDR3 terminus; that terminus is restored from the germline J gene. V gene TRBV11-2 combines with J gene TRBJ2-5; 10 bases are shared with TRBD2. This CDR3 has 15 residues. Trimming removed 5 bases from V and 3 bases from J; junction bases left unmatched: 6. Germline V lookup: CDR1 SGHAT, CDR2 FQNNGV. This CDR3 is CASSTQGLAEETQYF. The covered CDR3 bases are TGTGCCAGCAGCACACAAGGACTAGCGGAAGAGACC.

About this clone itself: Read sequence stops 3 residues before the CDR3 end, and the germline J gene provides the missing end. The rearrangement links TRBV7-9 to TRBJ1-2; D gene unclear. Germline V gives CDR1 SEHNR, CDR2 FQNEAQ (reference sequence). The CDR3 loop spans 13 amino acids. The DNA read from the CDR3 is TGTGCCAGCAGAGACGCTAGCAGCAATGAC. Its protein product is CASRDASSND. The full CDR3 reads CASRDASSNDYTF.

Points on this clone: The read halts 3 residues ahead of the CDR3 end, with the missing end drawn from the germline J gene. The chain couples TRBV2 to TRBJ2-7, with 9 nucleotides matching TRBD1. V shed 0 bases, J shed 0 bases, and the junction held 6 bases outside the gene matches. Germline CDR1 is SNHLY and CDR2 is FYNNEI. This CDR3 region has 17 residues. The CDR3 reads CASSEARGTGSSYEQYF. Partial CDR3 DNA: TGTGCCAGCAGTGAAGCGCGGGGGACAGGGAGCTCCTACGAG.

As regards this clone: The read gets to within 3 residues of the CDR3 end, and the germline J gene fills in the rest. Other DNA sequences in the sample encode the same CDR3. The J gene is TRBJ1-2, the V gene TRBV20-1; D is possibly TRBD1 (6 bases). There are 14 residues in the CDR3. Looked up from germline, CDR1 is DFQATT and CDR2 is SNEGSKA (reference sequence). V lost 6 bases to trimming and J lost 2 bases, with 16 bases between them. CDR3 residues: CSALRRDTNYGYTF. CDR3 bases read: TGCAGTGCCCTACGACGGGACACGAACTATGGC.

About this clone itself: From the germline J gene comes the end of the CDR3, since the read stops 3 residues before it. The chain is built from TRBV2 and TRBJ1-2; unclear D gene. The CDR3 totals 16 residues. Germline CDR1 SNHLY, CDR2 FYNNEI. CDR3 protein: CASSDLAGGGTDTYTF. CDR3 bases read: TGTGCCAGCAGTGACCTAGCGGGAGGTGGAACAGATACC. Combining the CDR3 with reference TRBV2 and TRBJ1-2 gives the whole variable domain EPEVTQTPSHQVTQMGQEVILRCVPISNHLYFYWYRQILGQKVEFLVSFYNNEISEKSEIFDDQFSVERPDGSNFTLKIRSTKLEDSAMYFCASSDLAGGGTDTYTFGSGTRLTVV.

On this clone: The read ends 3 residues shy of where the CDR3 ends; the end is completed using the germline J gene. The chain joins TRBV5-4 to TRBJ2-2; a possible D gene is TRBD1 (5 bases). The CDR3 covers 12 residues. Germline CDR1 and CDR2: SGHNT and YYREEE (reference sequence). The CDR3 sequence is CASSLPQEKLFF. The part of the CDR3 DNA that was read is TGTGCCAGCAGCTTGCCACAGGAAAAG.

Incomplete CDR3 DNA: TGTGCCAGCGGCCCCGGACTTCTTTTAAATACG. Amino acids: CASGPGLLLNT. The CDR3 reads in full as CASGPGLLLNTQYF. The chain recombines TRBV7-2 with TRBJ2-3; D perhaps matches TRBD2 (5 bases). Read coverage stops 3 residues before the CDR3 terminus; the germline J gene supplies the remainder. V was clipped by 8 bases and J by 7 bases, with 19 bases between them. The CDR3 length is 14 residues. CDR1 is SGHTA, CDR2 FQGNSA, per germline.

CDR3 protein: CASSFSSGLKDTQYF. CDR3 bases read: TGCGCCAGCAGCTTTAGTTCAGGGTTGAAAGATACG. The chain employs TRBV5-1 and TRBJ2-3; D is possibly TRBD1 (5 bases). The read terminates 3 residues before the CDR3 end, so the remaining end is supplied by the germline J gene. Trimming stripped 2 bases from V and 5 bases from J, with 15 bases between. This CDR3 region has 15 residues. Germline CDR1 reads SGHRS; CDR2 reads YFSETQ.

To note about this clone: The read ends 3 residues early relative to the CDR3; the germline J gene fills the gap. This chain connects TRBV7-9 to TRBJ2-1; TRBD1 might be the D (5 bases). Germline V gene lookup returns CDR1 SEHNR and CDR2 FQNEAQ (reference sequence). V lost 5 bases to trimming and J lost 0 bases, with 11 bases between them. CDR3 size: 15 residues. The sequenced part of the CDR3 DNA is TGTGCCAGCAGCACAGGTGTTGGCTCCTACAATGAG. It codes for CASSTGVGSYNE. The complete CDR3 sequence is CASSTGVGSYNEQFF.

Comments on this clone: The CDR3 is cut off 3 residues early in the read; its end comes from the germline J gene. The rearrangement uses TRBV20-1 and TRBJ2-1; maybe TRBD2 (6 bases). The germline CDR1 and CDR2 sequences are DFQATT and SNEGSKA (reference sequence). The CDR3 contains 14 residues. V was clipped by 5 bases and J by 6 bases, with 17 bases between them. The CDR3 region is CSAPQTGTLNEQFF. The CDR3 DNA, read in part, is TGCAGTGCTCCCCAAACCGGGACTCTCAATGAG.

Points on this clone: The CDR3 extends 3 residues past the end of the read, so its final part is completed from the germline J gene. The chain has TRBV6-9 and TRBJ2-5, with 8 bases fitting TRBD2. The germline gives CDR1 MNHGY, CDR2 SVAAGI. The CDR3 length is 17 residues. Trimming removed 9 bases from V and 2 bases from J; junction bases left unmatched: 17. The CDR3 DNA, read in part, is TGTGCCAGTCCGGGACTAGGGCCCGGACTGGGGCAAGAGACC. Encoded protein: CASPGLGPGLGQET. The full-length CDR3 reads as CASPGLGPGLGQETQYF.

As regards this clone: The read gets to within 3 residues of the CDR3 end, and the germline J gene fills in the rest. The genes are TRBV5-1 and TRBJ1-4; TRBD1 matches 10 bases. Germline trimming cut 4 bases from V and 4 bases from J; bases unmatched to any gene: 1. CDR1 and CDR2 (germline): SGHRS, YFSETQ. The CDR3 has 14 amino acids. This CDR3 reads CASSGTGDNEKLFF. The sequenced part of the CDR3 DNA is TGCGCCAGCAGCGGGACAGGGGATAATGAAAAA.

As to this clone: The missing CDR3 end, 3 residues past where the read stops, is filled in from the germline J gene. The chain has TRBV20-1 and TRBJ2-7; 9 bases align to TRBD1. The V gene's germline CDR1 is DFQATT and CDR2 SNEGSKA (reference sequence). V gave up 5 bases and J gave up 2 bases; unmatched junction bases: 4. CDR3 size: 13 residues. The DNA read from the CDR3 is TGCAGTGCTGGCGGACAGGGGACCTACGAG. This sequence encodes CSAGGQGTYE. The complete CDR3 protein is CSAGGQGTYEQYF.

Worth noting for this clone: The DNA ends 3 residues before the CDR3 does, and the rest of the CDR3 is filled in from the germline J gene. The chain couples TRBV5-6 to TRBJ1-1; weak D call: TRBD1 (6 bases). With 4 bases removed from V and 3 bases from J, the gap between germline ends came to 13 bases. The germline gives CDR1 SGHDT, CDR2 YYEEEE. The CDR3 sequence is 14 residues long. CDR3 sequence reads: CASSHLNRDTEAFF. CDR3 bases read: TGTGCCAGCAGCCACCTTAACAGGGACACTGAA.

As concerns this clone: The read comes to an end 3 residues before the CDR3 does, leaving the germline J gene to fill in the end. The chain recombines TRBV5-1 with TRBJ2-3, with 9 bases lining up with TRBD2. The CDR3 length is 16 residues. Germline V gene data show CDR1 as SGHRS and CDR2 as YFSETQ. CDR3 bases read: TGCGCCAGCAGCTTGGGGCGGGGACTAGCCCAAGAGACG. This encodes CASSLGRGLAQET. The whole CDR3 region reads CASSLGRGLAQETQYF.

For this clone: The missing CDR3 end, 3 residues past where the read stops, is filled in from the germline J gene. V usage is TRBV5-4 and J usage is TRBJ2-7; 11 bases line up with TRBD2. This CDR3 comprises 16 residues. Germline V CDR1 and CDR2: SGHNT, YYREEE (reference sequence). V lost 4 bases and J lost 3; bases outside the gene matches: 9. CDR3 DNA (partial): TGTGCCAGCAGCAGGCCCGGGACTAGCGGCATCTACGAG. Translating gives CASSRPGTSGIYE. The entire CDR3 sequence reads CASSRPGTSGIYEQYF.

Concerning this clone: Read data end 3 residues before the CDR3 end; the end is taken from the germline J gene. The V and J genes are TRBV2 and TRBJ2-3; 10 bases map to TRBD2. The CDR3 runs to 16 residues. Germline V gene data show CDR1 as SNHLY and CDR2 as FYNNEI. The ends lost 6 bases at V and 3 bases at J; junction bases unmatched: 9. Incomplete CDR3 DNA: TGTGCCAGCAGATTGGCTAGCGGGAGTAAAACAGATACG. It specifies CASRLASGSKTDT. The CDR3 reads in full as CASRLASGSKTDTQYF.

CDR3 bases read: TGCAGTGCTCCCAGGACAGGGGAGACC. Protein sequence: CSAPRTGET. The complete CDR3 protein is CSAPRTGETQYF. The chain couples TRBV20-1 to TRBJ2-5, with 8 positions matching TRBD1. The read finishes 3 residues shy of the CDR3 end, and the germline J gene is used to complete it. Looked up from germline, CDR1 is DFQATT and CDR2 is SNEGSKA (reference sequence). J gave up 5 bases and V 5 bases, and 4 bases lay outside the gene matches. CDR3 length: 12 residues.

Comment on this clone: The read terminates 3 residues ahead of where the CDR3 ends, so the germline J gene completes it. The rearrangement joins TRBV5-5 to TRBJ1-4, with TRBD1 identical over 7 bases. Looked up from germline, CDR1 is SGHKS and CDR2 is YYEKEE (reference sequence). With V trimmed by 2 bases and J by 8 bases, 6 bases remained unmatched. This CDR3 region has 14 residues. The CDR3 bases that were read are TGTGCCAGCAGCTTCGGGACAGTTCCCGAAAAA. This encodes CASSFGTVPEK. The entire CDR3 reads CASSFGTVPEKLFF.

This CDR3 is CASSPTGAGANVLTF. The DNA read from the CDR3 is TGTGCCAGCAGCCCTACAGGGGCCGGGGCCAACGTC. The chain employs TRBV7-3 and TRBJ2-6; 7 nucleotides line up with TRBD1. The read halts 3 residues ahead of the CDR3 end, with the missing end drawn from the germline J gene. Germline V lookup: CDR1 SGHTA, CDR2 FQGTGA. The CDR3 sequence is 15 residues long. The ends lost 5 bases at V and 4 bases at J; junction bases unmatched: 5.

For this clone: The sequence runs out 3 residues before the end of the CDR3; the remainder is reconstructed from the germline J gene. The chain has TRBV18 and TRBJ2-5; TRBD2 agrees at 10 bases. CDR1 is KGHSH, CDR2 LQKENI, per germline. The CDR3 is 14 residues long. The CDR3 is CASSQAGGPYTQYF. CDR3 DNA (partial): TGTGCCAGCTCACAAGCGGGGGGGCCATATACC.

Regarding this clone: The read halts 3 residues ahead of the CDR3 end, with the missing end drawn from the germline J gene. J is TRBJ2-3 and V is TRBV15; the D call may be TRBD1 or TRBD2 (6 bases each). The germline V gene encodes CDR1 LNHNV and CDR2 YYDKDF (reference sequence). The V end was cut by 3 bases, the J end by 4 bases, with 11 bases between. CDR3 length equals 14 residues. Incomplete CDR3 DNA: TGTGCCACCAGCAGGGAGGGGGTGGCAGATACG. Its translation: CATSREGVADT. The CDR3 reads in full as CATSREGVADTQYF.